The following is a TCR beta chain sequence with its context. The antigen is undetermined. Sequence at one end of the junction differs from germline and may be a read error. The sample comes from a study of Graves' ophthalmopathy and Graves' hyperthyroidism. Study results and caveats: Most thyroid clonotypes expanded beyond 0.001 frequency were also found in blood.

Certain patients, namely those with other autoimmune diseases, uncontrolled infections, pregnancy or lactation, were excluded. Clinicians diagnosed using symptoms, serum thyroxine, TRAb, thyroid ultrasound and orbital computed tomography. This CDR3 spans 13 amino acids. Germline V gene data show CDR1 as SGHTA and CDR2 as FQGNSA. Amplification from RNA transcripts yielded the TCR beta CDR3 regions. First-round RT-PCR employed HTBI primers, with a second-round multiplex PCR after it. TCRdb reanalysed the multiplex PCR reads using MiXCR and keeps one entry per CDR3 protein. The sample carries approximately 460,000 distinct CDR3 sequences, around 14% recorded once.

The chain recombines TRBV7-2 with TRBJ2-7, with D possibly being TRBD1 or TRBD2 (5 bases each). The TCR originated in a woman under 40 with Graves' ophthalmopathy. The sequencing sample was made of blood. As DNA, the CDR3 is TGTGCCAGCAACTTAAGGGACGGCTACGAGCAGTACTTC. This sequence encodes CASNLRDGYEQYF.